This T cell receptor beta chain originates from a study of blood T cell repertoires in COVID-19. Across the study: The study drew acute and convalescent COVID-19 samples from the United States, Italy and Spain.

Original handling: Estimated nucleated cell counts came from reference gene primer amplification. The table came from immunoSEQ multiplex PCR; TCRdb's copy has only in-frame clones and leaves some out. From that table come the V and J calls and clone size; the DNA was used to work out D and trimming. This table holds 300,000 or so clones, roughly 86% found once. All enrollees were roughly 18 to 100 years old and from 20 to 25 US areas. Up to 2 weeks before entering the study, exposed participants had met a COVID-19 case. The junction had 6 bases not matched to a gene; V was cut back by 5 bases and J by 3 bases. The CDR3 runs to 14 residues. Germline loops: CDR1 SGHAT, CDR2 FQNNGV.

This TCR derives from a woman between 45 and 60 years old who had been exposed to COVID-19. Sequenced material: PBMCs or T cells enriched from blood (not recorded which). This rearrangement joins TRBV11-2 to TRBJ2-7, with 8 bases aligning to TRBD1. The CDR3 DNA sequence: TGTGCCAGCAGCCCCGGACAGGGAGGCTACGAGCAGTACTTC. This encodes CASSPGQGGYEQYF.